This section outlines one T cell receptor beta chain sequence together with its context. Its antigen is unidentified. PCR involved 60 Vbeta and 13 Jbeta primers. Authors' processing steps: Later reanalysis found 70 million to 95 million unique TCR beta chains, some 10 million of them shared. Only in-frame clones appear in the TCRdb table, and some are missing; sequencing was by immunoSEQ multiplex PCR. V, J and clone size derive from that table, while D and trimming were established from the DNA sequence. The sample lists under 200,000 clones; about 80% were seen once. The sample belongs to a study of cytomegalovirus exposure and HLA in healthy donors. Whole-study results and caveats: In an earlier analysis, about 87% or about 30%: the productive usage of most TCR beta V segments. Researchers reported from a later analysis that most CMV-associated TCR beta chains appeared HLA-restricted. When a later analysis was performed, an Asian-associated ancestry cluster reportedly had fewer N-insertions than the approximately 700-donor mean.

Sequencing used PBMCs. The receptor's source is a man younger than 45 in good health and CMV-seronegative.

CDR3 bases: TGTGCCAGCAGCTTGCCCGGGGGAGGGGGTACCTACGAGCAGTACTTC. Its translation is CASSLPGGGGTYEQYF. The gene calls are TRBV5-6 and TRBJ2-5; the D gene is possibly TRBD2 (7 bases). The J call may be wrong; the DNA end is better matched by TRBJ2-7. The germline CDR1 and CDR2 sequences are SGHDT and YYEEEE. The CDR3 runs to 16 residues.